The T cell receptor beta chain described here comes from a study of blood T cells in healthy people across ages. Study as a whole: About one barcoded beta molecule per two T cells was the capture yield of template switching.

This clonotype was counted between two and nine times. Its antigen is not known. Whole-study findings and limits: For the donors, CMV status was unknown and possibly confounded expanded clonotype changes. Reliance upon unsorted PBMCs precluded definitive naive versus antigen-experienced comparison.

The CDR3 is made up of 15 amino acids. Germline CDR1 and CDR2: MNHEY and SVGAGI. The V end was cut by 0 bases, the J end by 6 bases, with 14 bases between. Donors were healthy Caucasian individuals from Russia aged roughly 6 to 90. Combining a sample-barcoded 5' primer with a J-beta primer mix, a second PCR ran for roughly 7 to 12 cycles. Each CDR3 protein gets one entry after TCRdb re-called the 5' RACE reads with MiXCR. Among 700,000 to 850,000 distinct CDR3 sequences listed, around 36% were seen once. The rearrangement joins TRBV6-5 to TRBJ1-2; perhaps TRBD1 as D (6 bases). The source is a man between 18 and 29 years old in good health. What was sequenced was blood. This CDR3 reads CASSYSFGGADGYTF. DNA of the CDR3: TGTGCCAGCAGTTACTCCTTTGGGGGGGCCGATGGCTACACCTTC.